The 26 T cell receptor beta chains below were found in one sample sequenced in a study of OX40 agonist ivuxolimab in advanced cancers. The repertoire was sequenced with immunoSEQ multiplex PCR; TCRdb's copy has only in-frame clones and lacks some. Here the sample spans tens of thousands of clones, less than 90% being singletons. The source material was CD4+ or CD8+ T cells sorted from blood, sampled in a trial of the OX40 agonist ivuxolimab. The source of these receptors is an adult with an advanced solid tumor such as melanoma, head and neck, liver or kidney cancer.

The rearrangement links TRBV7-9 to TRBJ2-7; tentative D call: TRBD1 (5 bases). Germline lookup yields CDR1 SEHNR and CDR2 FQNEAQ (reference sequence). V lost 1 base to trimming and J lost 5 bases, with 12 bases between them. CDR3 length equals 14 residues. The CDR3 DNA reads TGTGCCAGCAGCTTAGGACAGTCCCACGACGAGCAGTACTTC. Encoded protein: CASSLGQSHDEQYF.

The chain is built from TRBV11-2 and TRBJ2-3; D is perhaps TRBD2 (6 bases). Germline CDR1 and CDR2: SGHAT and FQNNGV. The CDR3 covers 14 residues. V lost 0 bases to trimming and J lost 2 bases, with 6 bases between them. CDR3 sequence reads: CASSLERDTDTQYF. CDR3 coding DNA: TGTGCCAGCAGCTTAGAGCGGGACACAGATACGCAGTATTTT. Looking up the rest from reference TRBV11-2 and TRBJ2-3 gives the full variable domain: EAGVAQSPRYKIIEKRQSVAFWCNPISGHATLYWYQQILGQGPKLLIQFQNNGVVDDSQLPKDRFSAERLKGVDSTLKIQPAKLEDSAVYLCASSLERDTDTQYFGPGTRLTVL.

This chain links TRBV9 with TRBJ1-4; 9 bases line up with TRBD1. The CDR3 consists of 15 residues. Germline assignment: CDR1 SGDLS and CDR2 YYNGEE. V lost 3 bases, J lost 7 bases, and 7 bases stayed unmatched. The CDR3 is CASSAVTGGSEKLFF. Here the CDR3 DNA reads TGTGCCAGCAGCGCGGTGACAGGGGGTTCTGAAAAACTGTTTTTT.

The chain employs TRBV6-9 and TRBJ2-7; D is possibly TRBD2 (6 bases). CDR3 length: 14 residues. Germline V gene sequence: CDR1 MNHGY, CDR2 SVAAGI. The V and J ends lost 7 bases and 6 bases respectively, with 19 bases between them. The CDR3 is CASTESGGVSEQYF. CDR3 nucleotide sequence: TGTGCCAGCACCGAGTCCGGGGGAGTAAGCGAGCAGTACTTC.

The sample holds a few counts of this clone. V and J are TRBV6-6 and TRBJ2-2; the D is unclear. Between the trimmed V and J ends, which lost 8 bases and 0 bases, there was a span of 7 bases. The CDR3 sequence is 13 residues long. Looked up from germline, CDR1 is MNHNY and CDR2 is SVGAGI (reference sequence). The CDR3 spells CASARTNTGELFF. Written as DNA, the CDR3 is TGTGCCAGCGCCAGAACGAACACCGGGGAGCTGTTTTTT.

The chain recombines TRBV30 with TRBJ2-7; D is perhaps TRBD1 (6 bases). In germline, CDR1 is GTSNPN, CDR2 SVGIG (reference sequence). The CDR3 covers 13 residues. V shed 5 bases and J shed 0 bases, with 11 bases lying between them. The CDR3 DNA reads as TGTGCCTGGGCTGGGGGCGGCTCCTACGAGCAGTACTTC. It is translated as CAWAGGGSYEQYF.

The chain employs TRBV4-1 and TRBJ2-2; tentatively, D is TRBD1 or TRBD2 (5 bases each). V lost 3 bases and J 7 bases, leaving 15 bases between the germline ends. This CDR3 contains 15 residues. From germline, CDR1 is MGHRA and CDR2 YSYEKL. The CDR3 region has the DNA TGCGCCAGCAGCCAGGGGGACGGGCTTTTCGGGGAGCTGTTTTTT. Translation: CASSQGDGLFGELFF.

The chain recombines TRBV7-2 with TRBJ2-3; 7 bases are a match to TRBD1. Germline CDR1 reads SGHTA; CDR2 reads FQGNSA. This CDR3 spans 13 amino acids. The J segment lost 10 bases and the V segment lost 5 bases, leaving 9 bases of the junction unmatched. This CDR3 reads CASSLNRGRPQYF. The CDR3 DNA follows: TGTGCCAGCAGCCTTAACAGGGGTAGGCCGCAGTATTTT.

This chain's CDR3 is CATSRMWGGNQPQHF. CDR3 sequence (DNA): TGTGCCACCAGCAGGATGTGGGGGGGCAATCAGCCCCAGCATTTT. The rearrangement joins TRBV15 to TRBJ1-5, with D perhaps matching TRBD1 (5 bases). The germline gives CDR1 LNHNV, CDR2 YYDKDF (reference sequence). The CDR3 is made up of 15 amino acids. The V gene lost 3 bases and the J gene lost 2 bases, with 11 bases spanning the gap.

The rearrangement links TRBV7-2 to TRBJ2-5; 10 positions match TRBD2. Germline V gene sequence: CDR1 SGHTA, CDR2 FQGNSA. With 7 bases clipped from V and 5 bases from J, the junction kept 16 bases outside the gene matches. CDR3 length: 17 residues. As DNA, the CDR3 is TGTGCCAGCACCCGAGTGGGGAGCGGGGGGGCCCTGGAGACCCAGTACTTC. Its translation is CASTRVGSGGALETQYF.

This sequence joins TRBV11-2 and TRBJ2-2; D uncertain. The CDR3 has 12 residues. Germline CDR1 SGHAT, CDR2 FQNNGV. V lost 5 bases to trimming and J lost 1 base, with 2 bases between them. In nucleotides, the CDR3 is TGTGCCAGCAGCCGGAACACCGGGGAGCTGTTTTTT. It encodes CASSRNTGELFF.

This rearrangement joins TRBV7-2 to TRBJ2-2, with 9 bases that match TRBD2. This CDR3 spans 16 amino acids. Per the germline V gene, CDR1 is SGHTA and CDR2 is FQGNSA. V shed 3 bases and J 7 bases; nucleotides not matched to a gene: 9. CDR3 nucleotides: TGTGCCAGCAGCTTCTTTAGCGGGGGTAGAGGCGGGGAGCTGTTTTTT. Amino acid sequence: CASSFFSGGRGGELFF.

This clone was detected once. The J gene is TRBJ1-2, the V gene TRBV6-1, with 9 nucleotides matching TRBD1. The CDR3 covers 11 residues. Losses at the gene ends were 6 bases for V and 13 bases for J; bases not matched to a gene: 6. Germline V gene lookup returns CDR1 MNHNS and CDR2 SASEGT. The CDR3 reads CASRDRGIFTF. The CDR3 nucleotides are TGTGCCAGCAGGGACAGGGGTATTTTCACCTTC.

V and J are TRBV19 and TRBJ1-1, with 9 bases that match TRBD1. The V gene's germline CDR1 is LNHDA and CDR2 SQIVND (reference sequence). This CDR3 region has 17 residues. V lost 9 bases, J lost 1 base, and 15 bases stayed unmatched. The CDR3 bases are TGTGCCAGCACAAAACCGGGACAGGGCTACCAGAACACTGAAGCTTTCTTT. Residues: CASTKPGQGYQNTEAFF.

The V and J genes are TRBV9 and TRBJ2-3; D is perhaps TRBD1 (6 bases). Germline V gives CDR1 SGDLS, CDR2 YYNGEE. The V end lost 7 bases, the J end lost 2 bases, and 14 bases lay between the germline ends. The CDR3 is 14 residues long. The chain's CDR3 is CASSQGQNTDTQYF. The CDR3 region has the DNA TGTGCCAGCTCACAAGGACAGAACACAGATACGCAGTATTTT.

V gene TRBV10-3 combines with J gene TRBJ1-2; weak D call: TRBD1 (5 bases). The V end lost 7 bases, the J end lost 0 bases, and 18 bases lay between the germline ends. The CDR3 loop spans 16 amino acids. Per germline, CDR1 ENHRY and CDR2 SYGVKD. In nucleotides, the CDR3 is TGTGCCATCACCCCGCGGGTGGACACCTCTAACTATGGCTACACCTTC. Translated: CAITPRVDTSNYGYTF.

CDR3 DNA sequence: TGTGCCAGCAGCTCCCAGGGGACCCAGTACTTC. Translating it yields CASSSQGTQYF. This sequence joins TRBV5-5 and TRBJ2-5, with D maybe TRBD1 (5 bases). Deletions cut 3 bases from V and 7 bases from J, with 7 bases between. Germline values: CDR1 SGHKS, CDR2 YYEKEE (reference sequence). This CDR3 has 11 residues. Together with reference TRBV5-5 and TRBJ2-5, the CDR3 gives the full variable domain: DAGVTQSPTHLIKTRGQQVTLRCSPISGHKSVSWYQQVLGQGPQFIFQYYEKEERGRGNFPDRFSARQFPNYSSELNVNALLLGDSALYLCASSSQGTQYFGPGTRLLVL.

The V and J genes are TRBV27 and TRBJ2-7, with D perhaps TRBD1 (6 bases). The CDR3 is 13 residues long. V lost 7 bases, J lost 6 bases, and 16 bases lay in between. The germline CDR1 and CDR2 sequences are MNHEY and SMNVEV (reference sequence). The CDR3 DNA sequence: TGTGCCAGCACCGCGACAGGAACTAGCGAGCAGTACTTC. Encoded protein: CASTATGTSEQYF.

DNA for the CDR3: TGCGCCAGCAGCCAGGGACAGGGCAATAATGAAAAACTGTTTTTT. Protein product: CASSQGQGNNEKLFF. The chain is built from TRBV4-1 and TRBJ1-4; 9 bases match TRBD1. J lost 4 bases, V lost 3 bases, and 3 bases had no gene match. Germline loops: CDR1 MGHRA, CDR2 YSYEKL. This CDR3 contains 15 residues.

The chain couples TRBV27 to TRBJ1-6; a possible D gene is TRBD1 (6 bases). CDR3 length: 14 amino acids. Trimming removed 1 base from V and 7 bases from J, with 8 bases in between. Per the germline V gene, CDR1 is MNHEY and CDR2 is SMNVEV (reference sequence). The CDR3 loop reads CASSLLGGNSPLHF. The CDR3 nucleotides read TGTGCCAGCAGTTTATTAGGGGGAAATTCACCCCTCCACTTT.

The chain joins TRBV6-4 to TRBJ2-5, with 8 bases matching TRBD2. The junction had 9 bases not matched to a gene; V was cut back by 4 bases and J by 5 bases. Germline V gives CDR1 MRHNA, CDR2 SNTAGT. The CDR3 extends over 15 amino acids. CDR3 in DNA: TGTGCCAGCAGTGGGACCGGGGGGGAGCGGGAGACCCAGTACTTC. Its translation: CASSGTGGERETQYF.

Remarks on this clone: The junction differs from germline at one of its ends, possibly a read error. The chain recombines TRBV5-6 with TRBJ1-2; a weak D match, TRBD1 (6 bases). CDR3 size: 13 residues. Germline V CDR1 and CDR2: SGHDT, YYEEEE. CDR3: CASSSPYPGGCTF. CDR3 DNA sequence: TGTGCCAGCAGCTCCCCCTATCCGGGGGGCTGCACCTTC.

The gene calls are TRBV5-6 and TRBJ1-6; D is undetermined. The CDR3 consists of 16 residues. Germline assignment: CDR1 SGHDT and CDR2 YYEEEE. Trimming pared 6 bases from V and 10 bases from J, leaving 23 bases between. CDR3 DNA: TGTGCCAGCATCCCCTGGTCGTCGGCCTTAGCCTCACCCCTCCACTTT. It specifies CASIPWSSALASPLHF.

V is TRBV18 and J is TRBJ1-6; D is unresolved. Germline V CDR1 and CDR2: KGHSH, LQKENI. Trimming stripped 4 bases from V and 3 bases from J, with 7 bases between. The CDR3 consists of 14 residues. Here the CDR3 DNA reads TGTGCCAGCTCACGCGCAGACTATAATTCACCCCTCCACTTT. It is translated as CASSRADYNSPLHF.

The chain carries TRBV11-2 and TRBJ1-1; D gene unclear. The CDR3 length is 14 residues. The germline CDR1 and CDR2 sequences are SGHAT and FQNNGV. Trimming took off 3 bases at V and 9 bases at J, with 17 bases between the two ends. CDR3: CASSFTQGRLQAFF. In DNA form, the CDR3 reads TGTGCCAGCAGCTTTACCCAAGGCCGCCTCCAAGCTTTCTTT.

The V and J genes are TRBV19 and TRBJ2-3, with 14 positions matching TRBD2. This CDR3 has 16 residues. The V gene end was trimmed by 3 bases and the J gene end by 1 base; junction bases not matched to a gene: 0. Germline CDR1 LNHDA, CDR2 SQIVND (reference sequence). This chain's CDR3 is CASSMGLAGGTDTQYF. The CDR3 DNA follows: TGTGCCAGTAGTATGGGACTAGCGGGGGGCACAGATACGCAGTATTTT.